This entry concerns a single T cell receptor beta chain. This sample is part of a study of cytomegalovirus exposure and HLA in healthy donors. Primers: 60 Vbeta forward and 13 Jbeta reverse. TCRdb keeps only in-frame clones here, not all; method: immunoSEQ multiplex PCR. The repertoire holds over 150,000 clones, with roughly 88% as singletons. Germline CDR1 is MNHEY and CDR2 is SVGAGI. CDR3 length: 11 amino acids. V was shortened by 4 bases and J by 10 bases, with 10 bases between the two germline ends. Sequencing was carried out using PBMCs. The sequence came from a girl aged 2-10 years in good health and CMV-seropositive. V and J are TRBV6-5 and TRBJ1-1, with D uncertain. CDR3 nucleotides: TGTGCCAGCAGTTCCCGGGGTTCAGCTTTCTTT. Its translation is CASSSRGSAFF.